Listed below are T cell receptor beta chains from one sample, sequenced in a study of shared clonotypes between healthy human individuals. Clones were read by immunoSEQ multiplex PCR, and TCRdb kept only the in-frame ones, dropping some. The data contain over a million clones, approximately 98% of them singletons. The sample consisted of naive CD4+ T cells sorted from blood. All receptors come from a man aged 25 to 40 in good health. Each CDR3 is given with its conserved first and last residue. Each record gives: J gene, clone size, V gene, D gene, CDR3 DNA, CDR3 protein. D genes are given only for firm matches. For some rows the clone size is stated as once, few or many, or as a class when expanded; others skip it.

>TRBJ2-7|once|TRBV6-1|TRBD2
TGTGCCAGCAGTGAAGCGCGGGGGGGACTAGCGGAGCAGTACTTC
CASSEARGGLAEQYF
>TRBJ1-3|.|TRBV6-1|.
TGTGCCAGCAGTGAAGCAGGCGGCTTAGGAAACACCATATATTTT
CASSEAGGLGNTIYF
>TRBJ1-4|once|TRBV6-5|.
TGTGCCAGCACCCCGCACGTTGGGGGGAATGAAAAACTGTTTTTT
CASTPHVGGNEKLFF
>TRBJ2-2|once|TRBV9|TRBD2
TGTGCCAGCAGCGTTAGCGGGATCACCGGGGAGCTGTTTTTT
CASSVSGITGELFF
>TRBJ2-1|.|TRBV10-3|.
TGTGCCATCAGGGGCGACTTTGTGGGTTTTCGTGAGCAGTTCTTC
CAIRGDFVGFREQFF
>TRBJ2-1|.|TRBV5-5|.
TGTGCCAGCAGCACTAGCCCAGGGTCGGCCTACAATGAGCAGTTCTTC
CASSTSPGSAYNEQFF
>TRBJ2-5|.|TRBV5-6|.
TGTGCCAGCAGCTTCCGACCCGGGACTCTGGAGACCCAGTACTTC
CASSFRPGTLETQYF
>TRBJ2-5|.|TRBV7-9|.
TGTGCCAGCAGCTTAGTTGGGGGGTTGGAGACCCAGTACTTC
CASSLVGGLETQYF
>TRBJ2-7|.|TRBV5-1|.
TGCGCCAGCAGCTACGGGACACGGACCTACGAGCAGTACTTC
CASSYGTRTYEQYF
>TRBJ1-1|.|TRBV6-5|.
TGTGCCAGCAGTTACCTAGGGACAAACGCTGGGGCTTTCTTT
CASSYLGTNAGAFF
>TRBJ2-5|.|TRBV11-2|.
TGTGCCAGCAGCTTAGGGGCGTCTTCAGGGCGAGAGACCCAGTACTTC
CASSLGASSGRETQYF
>TRBJ1-2|once|TRBV28|TRBD1
TGTGCCAGCAGACCAGAAGACAGGGATGGAGGCTACACCTTC
CASRPEDRDGGYTF
>TRBJ1-4|.|TRBV5-1|TRBD1
TGCGCCAGCAGCCTAGGACAGGGGTCGAATGAAAAACTGTTTTTT
CASSLGQGSNEKLFF
>TRBJ2-3|.|TRBV5-1|.
TGCGCCAGCAGCCGAAAGCCGAGGGGAGATACGCAGTATTTT
CASSRKPRGDTQYF
>TRBJ2-3|once|TRBV11-2|.
TGTGCCAGCAGCTTACGTGGAAGCACAGATACGCAGTATTTT
CASSLRGSTDTQYF